The present T cell receptor (beta chain) was sequenced within a study of T cell responses to AZD1222 COVID-19 vaccine. Study-level information: Analysis merged second doses at about 4 or about 12 weeks.

Comment on this clone: The antigen remains undetermined.

The method was immunoSEQ multiplex PCR; TCRdb's version includes in-frame clones alone and lacks a portion of them. In the table there are roughly 80,000 clones, 85% to 90% of which are singletons. Study-wide points: Just a handful of AZD1222 recipients were seropositive at baseline. Scientists sampled the repertoires only once the peak T cell response had passed. Nearly half of unique spike-specific TCRs reportedly avoided B.1.351 and B.1.1.7 mutated regions.

This specimen consisted of peripheral blood, obtained on day 0 of AZD1222 vaccination. The receptor was derived from an adult in good health.

The chain's CDR3 is CSVEQGGSTEAFF. The CDR3 DNA follows: TGCAGCGTTGAACAGGGGGGAAGCACTGAAGCTTTCTTT. This sequence joins TRBV29-1 and TRBJ1-1, with 7 bases aligning to TRBD1. Trimming removed 2 bases from V and 4 bases from J; junction bases left unmatched: 4. The germline gives CDR1 SQVTM, CDR2 ANQGSEA. The CDR3 contains 13 residues.